Listed below are T cell receptor beta chains from one sample, sequenced in a study of monozygotic twins with inflammatory bowel disease. TCRdb re-analyzed the 5' RACE reads; it lists each CDR3 protein once, without DNA. This repertoire includes roughly 140,000 distinct CDR3 sequences. The source material was blood. These receptors were obtained from a human donor with ulcerative colitis or Crohn's disease, or a healthy co-twin of an affected twin (not recorded which). The CDR3 runs from the conserved cysteine through the conserved F or W.

j_gene,v_gene,CDR3aa
TRBJ1-3,TRBV5-1,CASSLADPGDTIYF
TRBJ2-5,TRBV10-3,CAISDFKKETQYF
TRBJ1-1,TRBV27,CASSLSGGLNTEAFF
TRBJ1-1,TRBV7-8,CASSLVGGLTVRSTEAFF
TRBJ2-5,TRBV9,CASSTSSHGETQYF
TRBJ1-1,TRBV5-1,CASSLGVQENTEAFF
TRBJ1-1,TRBV5-1,CASSLGGGGRRNTEAFF
TRBJ2-7,TRBV27,CASSLVGTRSYEQYF
TRBJ1-2,TRBV15,CATSRDDLGPIAGYTF
TRBJ2-5,TRBV5-1,CASSLSPGLTQETQYF
TRBJ1-2,TRBV5-1,CASSSYRGAYGYTF
TRBJ1-6,TRBV7-3,CASSLYGSGTGAYNSPLHF
TRBJ1-4,TRBV20-1,CSALPGTGNEKLFF
TRBJ1-3,TRBV5-8,CASSLLVVGSGNTIYF
TRBJ2-5,TRBV9,CASSPGRVETQYF
TRBJ1-6,TRBV6-2/TRBV6-3,CASSYGGRNSPLHF
TRBJ1-1,TRBV29-1,CSVRGALSTEAFF
TRBJ2-1,TRBV7-9,CASSLVRVTYNEQFF
TRBJ1-6,TRBV9,CASSATTGGTYNSPLHF
TRBJ2-1,TRBV5-1,CASSLPGLAGHNEQFF
TRBJ2-4,TRBV20-1,CSAITGDSRNMQYF
TRBJ2-5,TRBV5-1,CASTTGTGQETQYF
TRBJ1-1,TRBV7-9,CASSLARVNTEAFF
TRBJ2-5,TRBV29-1,CSVERQGWETQYF
TRBJ2-7,TRBV7-9,CASSSPGQWPSYEQYF
TRBJ2-4,TRBV12-3/TRBV12-4,CASSFLQSAKNIQYF
TRBJ2-2,TRBV4-2,CASSQAATSAGELFF
TRBJ2-5,TRBV20-1,CSAGTSAYQETQYF
TRBJ2-1,TRBV20-1,CSASAFKGGFSYNEQFF
TRBJ2-3,TRBV20-1,CSARIAGGTDTQYF
TRBJ1-1,TRBV5-1,CASSITLNTEAFF
TRBJ2-3,TRBV20-1,CSATHGRGTDTQYF
TRBJ1-1,TRBV5-5,CASSRETGWNTEAFF
TRBJ2-4,TRBV29-1,CSVGTGNMQYF
TRBJ1-2,TRBV18,CASSLAPGQGANYGYTF
TRBJ2-7,TRBV5-1,CASSWGLRGGSYEQYF
TRBJ1-4,TRBV7-2,CASSLFNEKLFF
TRBJ2-4,TRBV20-1,CSARGALNIQYF
TRBJ1-5,TRBV20-1,CSARGDRGGNQPQHF
TRBJ2-5,TRBV12-3/TRBV12-4,CASSYVLGQETQYF
TRBJ2-7,TRBV7-2,CASSPFAEMGEQYF
TRBJ2-3,TRBV20-1,CSARDRTRATDTQYF
TRBJ1-4,TRBV4-1,CASSVHGTGDEKLFF
TRBJ2-1,TRBV18,CASSPGPEQFF